This T cell receptor (beta chain) was documented in a study of Tregs in tolerant kidney transplant recipients. General study points: No direct test of biological reproducibility was done here.

Remarks on this clone: The antigen is unknown.

CDR1 is SGHKS, CDR2 YYEKEE, per germline (reference sequence). This CDR3 spans 15 amino acids. Trimming cost V 2 bases and J 2 bases, with 11 bases left between them. Generated by immunoSEQ multiplex PCR, the TCRdb table keeps only in-frame clones and is missing some. The sample holds 90,000 to 130,000 clones, about 90% seen once. The clonotype comes from a human donor who received a combined kidney and bone marrow transplant. The input for sequencing was CD4+ T cells from blood, taken before the transplant. This chain connects TRBV5-5 to TRBJ2-1, with D tentatively TRBD1 (6 bases). The chain's CDR3 is CASSLPGQTYNEQFF. The CDR3 bases are TGTGCCAGCAGCTTACCGGGACAAACCTACAATGAGCAGTTCTTC.